The rows below give T cell receptor beta chains drawn from one sample of a study of blood T cells in healthy people across ages. TCRdb reanalysed the 5' RACE reads using MiXCR and keeps one entry per CDR3 protein. The sample has some 860,000 distinct CDR3 sequences; more than 50% are singletons. The sequenced sample consisted of blood. Receptors originate from a middle-aged man in good health. The CDR3 runs from the conserved cysteine through the conserved F or W. A D gene is named only where the DNA matches it firmly. Not every row has a clone size; where given, it reads once, few, many or a size class.

J | D | V | size | DNA | CDR3
TRBJ1-5 | NA | TRBV7-7 | NA | TGTGCCAGCAGCACCTACCGGGACATCCATCCCTATAGCAATCAGCCCCAGCATTTT | CASSTYRDIHPYSNQPQHF
TRBJ2-1 | NA | TRBV6-2/TRBV6-3 | few | TGTGCCAGCAGGCAAAACAATGAGCAGTTCTTC | CASRQNNEQFF
TRBJ2-7 | NA | TRBV27 | NA | TGTGCCAGCAACCCCGGGGGTTCTTTTCGCGAGCAGTACTTC | CASNPGGSFREQYF
TRBJ2-7 | TRBD2 | TRBV12-3/TRBV12-4 | NA | TGTGCCAGCAGTTTAGGGGGCGGGAGTCTTTACGAGCAGTACTTC | CASSLGGGSLYEQYF
TRBJ2-5 | NA | TRBV9 | NA | TGTGCCAGCAGCGTAGGACAGGCGGAGAGGGAGACCCAGTACTTC | CASSVGQAERETQYF
TRBJ1-5 | NA | TRBV6-2/TRBV6-3 | once | TGTGCCAGCAGTTACGGGAGGGACCATCAGCCCCAGCATTTT | CASSYGRDHQPQHF
TRBJ2-6 | TRBD1 | TRBV9 | NA | TGTGCCAGCAGCGCCCCTGGACAGGGAAGAACTGGGGCCAACGTCCTGACTTTC | CASSAPGQGRTGANVLTF
TRBJ2-3 | NA | TRBV3-1 | NA | TGTGCCAGCAGCCAGAATGAGGACGCAGATACGCAGTATTTT | CASSQNEDADTQYF
TRBJ2-3 | TRBD2 | TRBV5-1 | NA | TGCGCCAGCAGCTTGGGTTCAGCGGGGAGTACAGATACGCAGTATTTT | CASSLGSAGSTDTQYF
TRBJ2-1 | NA | TRBV7-2 | NA | TGTGCCAGCACCGAGGGGGGGGCCGGGTACAATGAGCAGTTCTTC | CASTEGGAGYNEQFF
TRBJ2-3 | NA | TRBV7-3 | NA | TGTGCCAGCAGCTTAAAAATTTCAGGAGATACGCAGTATTTT | CASSLKISGDTQYF
TRBJ2-6 | NA | TRBV2 | NA | TGTGCCAGCAGCGCAGTCTCCCCTGGGGCCAACGTCCTGACTTTC | CASSAVSPGANVLTF
TRBJ2-6 | NA | TRBV12-5 | few | TGTGCTAGTGGTTTGGTACGTCCAGGGCGTCCCTCTGGGGCCAACGTCCTGACTTTC | CASGLVRPGRPSGANVLTF
TRBJ2-1 | TRBD2 | TRBV29-1 | NA | TGCAGCAAACAGCCAGGACTAGCGGACCCGAATGAGCAGTTCTTC | CSKQPGLADPNEQFF
TRBJ2-7 | NA | TRBV9 | few | TGTGCCAGCAGCCCCCTTGGGACATCCTACGAGCAGTACTTC | CASSPLGTSYEQYF
TRBJ2-5 | NA | TRBV2 | NA | TGTGCCAGCTTGAAGGGGTCCAAAGAGACCCAGTACTTC | CASLKGSKETQYF
TRBJ2-7 | TRBD1 | TRBV4-3 | NA | TGCGCCAGCAGCCAAGGTCGGACAGGGGGGTACGAGCAGTACTTC | CASSQGRTGGYEQYF
TRBJ2-7 | TRBD2 | TRBV7-7 | few | TGTGCCAGCAGCTGGACTAGCGGGAACGAGCAGTACTTC | CASSWTSGNEQYF
TRBJ2-1 | NA | TRBV2 | NA | TGTGCCAGCAGTGAACGGGCGAGCTCCTACAATGAGCAGTTCTTC | CASSERASSYNEQFF
TRBJ1-2 | NA | TRBV6-5 | NA | TGTGCCAGCAGTTACGCTGTACAGCCAAGTTATGGCTACACCTTC | CASSYAVQPSYGYTF
TRBJ2-3 | NA | TRBV10-3 | few | TGTGCCATCAGTGATCGCGGTTCCACAGATACGCAGTATTTT | CAISDRGSTDTQYF
TRBJ2-3 | TRBD1 | TRBV7-2 | NA | TGTGCCAGCAGCTCCCCGACAGGGCCTGGGGATACGCAGTATTTT | CASSSPTGPGDTQYF
TRBJ2-6 | NA | TRBV7-9 | few | TGTGCCAGCAGCTCCCCAGGACAGATCGTCTCTGGGGCCAACGTCCTGACTTTC | CASSSPGQIVSGANVLTF
TRBJ1-6 | NA | TRBV14 | once | TGTGCCAGCACCTCTTTCCGGGCAAAAGGCAGCCACAGCGGTAATTCACCCCTCCACTTT | CASTSFRAKGSHSGNSPLHF
TRBJ2-7 | NA | TRBV7-3 | NA | TGTGCCAGCAGCTTAAACGCAGGGGCCCTCTGGGAGCAGTACTTC | CASSLNAGALWEQYF
TRBJ2-4 | NA | TRBV2 | few | TGTGCCAGCAGGGGGAGACGCGACATTCAGTACTTC | CASRGRRDIQYF
TRBJ2-5 | NA | TRBV6-2/TRBV6-3 | NA | TGTACCAGCAGTTACTCGCCGACAGGAGTCCTCTGGGAGCAGTACTTC | CTSSYSPTGVLWEQYF
TRBJ2-3 | NA | TRBV20-1 | few | TGCAGTGCTAGGCTAAAGACGCGAAGCGGCACAGATACGCAGTATTTT | CSARLKTRSGTDTQYF
TRBJ2-5 | TRBD2 | TRBV7-2 | few | TGTGCCAGCAGCTTCGTAGCGGGGGGCCGAGAGACCCAGTACTTC | CASSFVAGGRETQYF
TRBJ2-1 | TRBD2 | TRBV20-1 | once | TGCAGTGCTAGGGCCCGGGAGGGTGCCCCTTCAGCCTACAATGAGCAGTTCTTC | CSARAREGAPSAYNEQFF
TRBJ1-1 | NA | TRBV7-3 | NA | TGTGCCAGCAGCTTAGCAGAGCCAAACACTGAAGCTTTCTTT | CASSLAEPNTEAFF
TRBJ1-5 | NA | TRBV29-1 | NA | TGCAGCGTTGTCCTCGAGGGCTGGGGTCAGCCCCAGCATTTT | CSVVLEGWGQPQHF
TRBJ1-2 | NA | TRBV6-5 | NA | TGTGCCAGCAGTCCCACAGCGTTTTCTAACTATGGCTACACCTTC | CASSPTAFSNYGYTF
TRBJ2-1 | TRBD2 | TRBV20-1 | NA | TGCAGTGCTAGAGTCCCTGGCGGGAGGGCCTACAATGAGCAGTTCTTC | CSARVPGGRAYNEQFF
TRBJ2-3 | TRBD2 | TRBV20-1 | NA | TGCAGTGCTAGATCTAGCGGGGGGGTTTATAGCACAGATACGCAGTATTTT | CSARSSGGVYSTDTQYF
TRBJ1-6 | TRBD1 | TRBV27 | NA | TGTGCCAGCAGCGGGTTGGACAGGGGTAGTGGTTCACCCCTCCACTTT | CASSGLDRGSGSPLHF
TRBJ2-5 | TRBD2 | TRBV5-1 | NA | TGCGCCAGCAGCTACGGACTAGCGATGACGAATGAGCAGTACTTC | CASSYGLAMTNEQYF
TRBJ1-1 | NA | TRBV4-1 | NA | TGCGCCAGCACCTATGATCCCCAGGGTATGAACACTGAAGCTTTCTTT | CASTYDPQGMNTEAFF
TRBJ2-7 | NA | TRBV28 | NA | TGTGCCAGCAGTTCGCACAGGGCTCCCCGTTCCTACGAGCAGTACTTC | CASSSHRAPRSYEQYF
TRBJ2-7 | NA | TRBV28 | NA | TGTGCCAGCAGTTTAAAGTCGATGGTTAGTGGCTTTATTTCCTACAATGAGCAGTACTTC | CASSLKSMVSGFISYNEQYF
TRBJ2-1 | NA | TRBV5-6 | NA | TGTGCCAGCAGCCGACTAGAGGGATACAATGAGCAGTTCTTC | CASSRLEGYNEQFF
TRBJ2-1 | TRBD2 | TRBV5-6 | few | TGTGCCAGCAGCTTGGGGCCAGCGGGAGACTATGGGGGTGAGCAGTTCTTC | CASSLGPAGDYGGEQFF
TRBJ1-1 | NA | TRBV9 | NA | TGTGCCAGCAGCGTAGCTTCGGGCCTTGAAGCTTTCTTT | CASSVASGLEAFF
TRBJ2-5 | NA | TRBV20-1 | NA | TGCAGTGCTAGAGATCGTGGGGGAGAGACCCAGTACTTC | CSARDRGGETQYF
TRBJ2-3 | NA | TRBV6-5 | NA | TGTGCCAGCAGTCCTCCGGGCGACACCACAGATACGCAGTATTTT | CASSPPGDTTDTQYF
TRBJ2-1 | NA | TRBV7-2 | NA | TGTGCCAGCAGCTTAGAATTGCTTCGTGGGAGAGCCTACAATGAGCAGTTCTTC | CASSLELLRGRAYNEQFF
TRBJ1-1 | NA | TRBV29-1 | NA | TGCAGCGTTGGATCAGGGGTCAGGGAAGCTTTCTTT | CSVGSGVREAFF
TRBJ1-2 | NA | TRBV7-2 | NA | TGTGCCAGCAGCTTTCCCAGGGGAAGCCTTAACTATGGCTACACCTTC | CASSFPRGSLNYGYTF
TRBJ1-2 | NA | TRBV3-1 | few | TGTGCCAGCAGCCACCAGGTACGGGGCTACACCTTC | CASSHQVRGYTF
TRBJ2-6 | NA | TRBV5-1 | once | TGCGCCAGCAGTAAGGACGGAGCCTCTGGGGCCAACGTCCTGACTTTC | CASSKDGASGANVLTF
TRBJ2-3 | NA | TRBV9 | NA | TGTGCCAGCAGCGCCCTCCCTGTGGTGGATACGCAGTATTTT | CASSALPVVDTQYF
TRBJ2-4 | NA | TRBV21-1 | NA | TGTGCCAGCAGCAAAGCCGGGAGAGCCAAAAACATTCAGTACTTC | CASSKAGRAKNIQYF
TRBJ1-1 | NA | TRBV20-1 | NA | TGCAGTGCTAGTGAAGGAAACACTGAAGCTTTCTTT | CSASEGNTEAFF